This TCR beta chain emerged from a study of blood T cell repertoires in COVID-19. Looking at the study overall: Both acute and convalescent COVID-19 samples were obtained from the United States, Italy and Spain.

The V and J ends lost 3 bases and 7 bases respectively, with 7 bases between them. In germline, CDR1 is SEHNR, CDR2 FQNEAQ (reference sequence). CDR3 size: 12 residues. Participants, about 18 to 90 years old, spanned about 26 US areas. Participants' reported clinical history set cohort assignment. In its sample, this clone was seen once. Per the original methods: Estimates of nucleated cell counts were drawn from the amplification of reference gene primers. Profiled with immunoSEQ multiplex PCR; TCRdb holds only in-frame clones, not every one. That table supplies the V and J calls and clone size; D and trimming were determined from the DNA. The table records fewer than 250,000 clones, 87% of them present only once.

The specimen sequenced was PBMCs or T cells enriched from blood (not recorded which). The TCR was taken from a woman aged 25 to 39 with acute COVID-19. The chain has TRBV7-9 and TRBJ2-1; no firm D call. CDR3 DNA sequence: TGTGCCAGCAGCTTTAGTCTGAATGAGCAGTTCTTC. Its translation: CASSFSLNEQFF.